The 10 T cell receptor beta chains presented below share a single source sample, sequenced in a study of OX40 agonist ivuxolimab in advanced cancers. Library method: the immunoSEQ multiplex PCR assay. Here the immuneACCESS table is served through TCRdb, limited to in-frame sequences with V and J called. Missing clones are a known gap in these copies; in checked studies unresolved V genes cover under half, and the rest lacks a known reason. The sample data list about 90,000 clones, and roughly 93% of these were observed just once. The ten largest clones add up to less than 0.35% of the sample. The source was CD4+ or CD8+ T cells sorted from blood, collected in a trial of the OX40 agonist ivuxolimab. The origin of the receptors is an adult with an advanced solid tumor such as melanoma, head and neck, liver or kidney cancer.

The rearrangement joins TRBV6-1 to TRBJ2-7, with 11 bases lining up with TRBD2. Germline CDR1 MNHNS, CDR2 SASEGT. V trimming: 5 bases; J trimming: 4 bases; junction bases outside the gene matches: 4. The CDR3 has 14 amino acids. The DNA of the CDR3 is TGTGCCAGCAGTTTTACTAGCGGGAGTTACGAGCAGTACTTC. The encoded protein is CASSFTSGSYEQYF.

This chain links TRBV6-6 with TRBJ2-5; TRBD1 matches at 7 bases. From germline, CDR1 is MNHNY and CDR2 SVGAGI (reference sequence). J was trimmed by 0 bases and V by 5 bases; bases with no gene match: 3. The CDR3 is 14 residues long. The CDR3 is CASSHGTDQETQYF. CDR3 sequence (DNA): TGTGCCAGCAGTCATGGGACAGACCAAGAGACCCAGTACTTC.

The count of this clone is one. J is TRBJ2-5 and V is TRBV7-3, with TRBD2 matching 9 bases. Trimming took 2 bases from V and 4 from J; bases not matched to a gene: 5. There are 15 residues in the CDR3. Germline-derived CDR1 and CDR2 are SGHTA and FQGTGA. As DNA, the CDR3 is TGTGCCAGCAGCTTAGGCGGGAGGGTATCAGAGACCCAGTACTTC. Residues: CASSLGGRVSETQYF. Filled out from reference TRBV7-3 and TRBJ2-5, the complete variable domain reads GAGVSQTPSNKVTEKGKYVELRCDPISGHTALYWYRQSLGQGPEFLIYFQGTGAADDSGLPNDRFFAVRPEGSVSTLKIQRTERGDSAVYLCASSLGGRVSETQYFGPGTRLLVL.

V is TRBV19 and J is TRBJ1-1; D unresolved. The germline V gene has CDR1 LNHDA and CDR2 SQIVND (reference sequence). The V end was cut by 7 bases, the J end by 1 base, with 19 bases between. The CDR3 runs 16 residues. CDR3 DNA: TGTGCCAGTATCCTAACAAGTGGAGTTGCGAACACTGAAGCTTTCTTT. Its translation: CASILTSGVANTEAFF. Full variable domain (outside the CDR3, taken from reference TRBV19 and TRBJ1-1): DGGITQSPKYLFRKEGQNVTLSCEQNLNHDAMYWYRQDPGQGLRLIYYSQIVNDFQKGDIAEGYSVSREKKESFPLTVTSAQKNPTAFYLCASILTSGVANTEAFFGQGTRLTVV.

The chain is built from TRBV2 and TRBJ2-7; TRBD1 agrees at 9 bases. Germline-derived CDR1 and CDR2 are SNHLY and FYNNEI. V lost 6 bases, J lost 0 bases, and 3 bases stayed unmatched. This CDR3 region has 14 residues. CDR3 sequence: CASRGTGLSYEQYF. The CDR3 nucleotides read TGTGCCAGCAGGGGGACAGGGCTCTCCTACGAGCAGTACTTC.

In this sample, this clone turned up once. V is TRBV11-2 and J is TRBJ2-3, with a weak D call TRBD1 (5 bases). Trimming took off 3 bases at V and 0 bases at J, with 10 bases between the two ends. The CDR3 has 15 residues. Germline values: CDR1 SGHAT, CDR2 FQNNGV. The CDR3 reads CASSLQGQSTDTQYF. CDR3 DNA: TGTGCCAGCAGCTTGCAGGGCCAGAGCACAGATACGCAGTATTTT. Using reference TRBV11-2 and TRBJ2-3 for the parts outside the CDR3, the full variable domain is EAGVAQSPRYKIIEKRQSVAFWCNPISGHATLYWYQQILGQGPKLLIQFQNNGVVDDSQLPKDRFSAERLKGVDSTLKIQPAKLEDSAVYLCASSLQGQSTDTQYFGPGTRLTVL.

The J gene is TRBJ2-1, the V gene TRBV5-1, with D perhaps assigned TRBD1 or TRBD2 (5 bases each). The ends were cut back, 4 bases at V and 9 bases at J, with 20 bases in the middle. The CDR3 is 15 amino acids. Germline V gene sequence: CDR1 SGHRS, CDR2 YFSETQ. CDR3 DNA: TGCGCCAGCAGCCCGGAGGCAGGGAACTCGGGTGAGCAGTTCTTC. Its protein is CASSPEAGNSGEQFF.

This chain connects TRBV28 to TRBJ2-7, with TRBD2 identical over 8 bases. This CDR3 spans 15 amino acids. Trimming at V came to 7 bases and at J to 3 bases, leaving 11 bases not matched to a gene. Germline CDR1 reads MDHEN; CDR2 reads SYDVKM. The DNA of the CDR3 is TGTGCCAGCACCACCATCCGACTAGCGAGCTACGAGCAGTACTTC. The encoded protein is CASTTIRLASYEQYF.

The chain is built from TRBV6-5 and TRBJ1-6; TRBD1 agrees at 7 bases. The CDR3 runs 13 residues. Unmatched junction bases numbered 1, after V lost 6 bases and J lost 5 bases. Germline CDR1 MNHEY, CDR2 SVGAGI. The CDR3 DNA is TGTGCCAGCAGAGGACAGGATAATTCACCCCTCCACTTT. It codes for CASRGQDNSPLHF.

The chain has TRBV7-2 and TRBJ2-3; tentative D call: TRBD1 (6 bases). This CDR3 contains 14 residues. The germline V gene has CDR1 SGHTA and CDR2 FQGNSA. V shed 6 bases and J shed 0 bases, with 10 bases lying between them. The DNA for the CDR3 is TGTGCCAGCAGAACACAGGGAAGCACAGATACGCAGTATTTT. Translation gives CASRTQGSTDTQYF.